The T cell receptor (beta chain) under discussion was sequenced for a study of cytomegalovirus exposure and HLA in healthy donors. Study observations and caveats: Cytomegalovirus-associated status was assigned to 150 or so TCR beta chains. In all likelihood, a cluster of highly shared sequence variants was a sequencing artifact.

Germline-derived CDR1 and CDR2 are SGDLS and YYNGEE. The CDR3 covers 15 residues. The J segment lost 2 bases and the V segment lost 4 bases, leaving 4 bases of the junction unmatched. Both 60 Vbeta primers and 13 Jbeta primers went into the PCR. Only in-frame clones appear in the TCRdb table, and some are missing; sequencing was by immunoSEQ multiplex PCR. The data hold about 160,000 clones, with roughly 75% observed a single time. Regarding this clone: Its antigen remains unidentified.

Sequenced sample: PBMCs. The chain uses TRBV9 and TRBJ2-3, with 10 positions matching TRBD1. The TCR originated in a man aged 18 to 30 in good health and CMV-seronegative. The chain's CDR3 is CASSTGQGPTDTQYF. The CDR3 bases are TGTGCCAGCAGCACGGGACAGGGGCCCACAGATACGCAGTATTTT. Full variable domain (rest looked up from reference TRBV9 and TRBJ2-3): DSGVTQTPKHLITATGQRVTLRCSPRSGDLSVYWYQQSLDQGLQFLIQYYNGEERAKGNILERFSAQQFPDLHSELNLSSLELGDSALYFCASSTGQGPTDTQYFGPGTRLTVL.